One sample yielded the 9 T cell receptor beta chains listed below, sequenced in a study of vaccination and CD4 T cells after COVID-19. The treatment here: approximately 9-day PBMC culture with coronavirus spike peptide pools or control peptides (ViraFEST assay). The collection of CD4+ T cells from the unexposed donor took place before the COVID-19 pandemic (2011-2018). Sequencing of cultured CD4+ T cell DNA used the Oncomine TCR Beta short-read assay. MiXCR, applied by TCRdb to the PCR reads, yields one record per CDR3 protein. The sample consists of roughly 6,100 distinct CDR3 sequences, 40% to 55% of them appearing once. For these TCRs, the target antigens are not known. Sequenced: CD4+ T cells from blood, cultured in vitro. The receptors here all came from a human donor in good health.

In its sample, this clonotype was seen a few times. The chain combines TRBV6-2 or TRBV6-3 with TRBJ2-3, with D possibly TRBD2 on 6 matching bases. Germline assignment: CDR1 MNHEY and CDR2 SVGEGT. Deletions cut 5 bases from V and 1 base from J, with 13 bases between. The CDR3 sequence is 15 residues long. This chain's CDR3 is CASSQLSGGTDTQYF. The CDR3 DNA reads as TGTGCCAGCAGTCAACTTTCGGGAGGCACAGATACGCAGTATTTT.

This clonotype was observed a few times. The rearrangement links TRBV12-3 or TRBV12-4 to TRBJ1-1; the D is unclear. The CDR3 is 14 amino acids. V was shortened by 7 bases and J by 3 bases, with 15 bases between the two germline ends. The CDR3 loop is CASIPRRGHTEAFF. DNA of the CDR3: TGTGCCAGCATCCCCCGCCGGGGTCACACTGAAGCTTTCTTT.

This clonotype was seen a handful of times. The rearrangement joins TRBV6-1 to TRBJ1-2, with D possibly being TRBD1 (6 bases). With 8 bases removed from V and 1 base from J, the gap between germline ends came to 14 bases. CDR1 and CDR2 (germline): MNHNS, SASEGT. This CDR3 spans 14 amino acids. The CDR3 DNA is TGTGCCAGCGTGTTAGCAGGGGTTAACTATGGCTACACCTTC. This translates into CASVLAGVNYGYTF.

This clonotype was counted between two and nine times. The genes are TRBV12-3 or TRBV12-4 and TRBJ2-3, with 13 bases identical to TRBD2. The V and J ends lost 6 bases and 8 bases, in that order; junction bases with no gene match: 5. The CDR3 totals 14 residues. The CDR3 loop is CASRTSGGYSTQYF. As DNA, the CDR3 is TGTGCCAGCAGGACTAGCGGGGGGTATAGTACGCAGTATTTT.

This sequence joins TRBV30 and TRBJ1-5; tentatively, D is TRBD1 (5 bases). The CDR3 is 13 amino acids. The V end lost 0 bases, the J end lost 4 bases, and 7 bases lay between the germline ends. Germline-derived CDR1 and CDR2 are GTSNPN and SVGIG (reference sequence). The CDR3 bases are TGTGCCTGGAGTGTAGAGGGGAATCAGCCCCAGCATTTT. Translated: CAWSVEGNQPQHF.

This chain joins TRBV2 and TRBJ1-6; perhaps TRBD1 as D (5 bases). Germline V gives CDR1 SNHLY, CDR2 FYNNEI. V was clipped by 6 bases and J by 5 bases, with 14 bases between them. This CDR3 is built from 15 residues. CDR3 amino acids: CASSEQGLDNSPLHF. The CDR3 coding sequence is TGTGCCAGCAGCGAGCAGGGCCTCGATAATTCACCCCTCCACTTT.

There are a few counts of this clonotype. This rearrangement joins TRBV9 to TRBJ1-2, with unresolved D. Germline CDR1 and CDR2: SGDLS and YYNGEE. Trimming took off 0 bases at V and 3 bases at J, with 6 bases between the two ends. The CDR3 covers 13 residues. CDR3: CASSVDGYYGYTF. DNA of the CDR3: TGTGCCAGCAGCGTAGACGGATACTATGGCTACACCTTC. Full variable domain (remainder filled in from reference TRBV9 and TRBJ1-2): DSGVTQTPKHLITATGQRVTLRCSPRSGDLSVYWYQQSLDQGLQFLIQYYNGEERAKGNILERFSAQQFPDLHSELNLSSLELGDSALYFCASSVDGYYGYTFGSGTRLTVV.

The chain carries TRBV6-1 and TRBJ2-7, with 7 nucleotides matching TRBD2. Per the germline V gene, CDR1 is MNHNS and CDR2 is SASEGT. V lost 4 bases, J lost 1 base, and 13 bases stayed unmatched. The CDR3 has 17 residues. CDR3 in amino acids: CASSVLPAGITSYEQYF. For the CDR3, the DNA is TGTGCCAGCAGTGTCCTCCCAGCGGGGATAACATCCTACGAGCAGTACTTC.

J is TRBJ2-5 and V is TRBV6-2 or TRBV6-3; D gene uncertain. V was cut by 0 bases and J by 1 base, with 15 bases left in between. Germline V gene lookup returns CDR1 MNHEY and CDR2 SVGEGT. The CDR3 spans 17 residues. Written as DNA, the CDR3 is TGTGCCAGCAGTTACTCTGTAACATATTACAGCCAAGAGACCCAGTACTTC. Protein: CASSYSVTYYSQETQYF.